This TCR beta chain was found in a study of early T cells in non-severe SARS-CoV-2 infection. Study-level information: Chains were not paired, and sequencing was done on bulk RNA from unsorted whole blood.

Only a few counts were recorded for this clonotype. TCRdb itself ran the 5' RACE reads through MiXCR, one entry per CDR3 protein. The sample shows some 82,000 distinct CDR3 sequences, about an eighth of them seen only once. This clonotype originated in an adult who was a healthcare worker with PCR-confirmed SARS-CoV-2 infection or an uninfected control (not recorded which). This specimen was whole blood, taken at baseline.

The CDR3 loop reads CASGRKGSPLHF. Here the CDR3 DNA reads TGTGCTAGTGGTCGCAAGGGGTCACCCCTCCACTTT. The V and J genes are TRBV12-5 and TRBJ1-6; the D gene is possibly TRBD1 (5 bases). From germline, CDR1 is LGHNT and CDR2 FRNRAP. The CDR3 is made up of 12 amino acids. The ends were cut back, 5 bases at V and 10 bases at J, with 9 bases in the middle.